Following are 8 T cell receptor beta chains from one sample sequenced in a study of siplizumab effects on memory and regulatory T cells (dated by TCRdb to about 2019). Library generation was performed with the immunoSEQ multiplex PCR assay. As stored in TCRdb, this immuneACCESS dataset retains in-frame rearrangements with V and J assigned. A fraction of the clones does not appear; measured against another copy, unresolved V genes explain less than half of the discrepancy, and the remainder lacks a known reason. The table for this sample lists about 62,000 clones; roughly 85% of them were counted only once. In total, the top ten clones hold over 0.4% of the sample. The material sequenced was memory CD4+ T cells sorted from blood. The cell subset or site label of this sample denotes: unstimulated CD4+ memory T cells. The receptors were gathered from a human donor in good health.

V usage is TRBV6-6 and J usage is TRBJ1-6; D unresolved. CDR1 and CDR2 from the germline V gene are MNHNY and SVGAGI (reference sequence). The CDR3 covers 15 residues. V was cut by 4 bases and J by 10 bases, with 17 bases left in between. As DNA, the CDR3 is TGTGCCAGCAGTTTCCAGGACGGATCGGGGTCACCCCTCCACTTT. This translates into CASSFQDGSGSPLHF.

In this sample, this clone turned up a few times. The J gene is TRBJ1-1, the V gene TRBV5-1; TRBD1 matches at 8 bases. Germline lookup yields CDR1 SGHRS and CDR2 YFSETQ. There are 14 residues in the CDR3. The ends lost 3 bases at V and 1 base at J; junction bases unmatched: 2. This CDR3 reads CASSSGTGNTEAFF. CDR3 coding DNA: TGCGCCAGCAGCTCCGGGACAGGGAACACTGAAGCTTTCTTT. Together with reference TRBV5-1 and TRBJ1-1, the CDR3 gives the full variable domain: KAGVTQTPRYLIKTRGQQVTLSCSPISGHRSVSWYQQTPGQGLQFLFEYFSETQRNKGNFPGRFSGRQFSNSRSEMNVSTLELGDSALYLCASSSGTGNTEAFFGQGTRLTVV.

The V and J genes are TRBV30 and TRBJ2-2, with a weak D call TRBD2 (5 bases). The ends were cut back, 2 bases at V and 5 bases at J, with 12 bases in the middle. Germline V gives CDR1 GTSNPN, CDR2 SVGIG (reference sequence). This CDR3 is built from 14 residues. The CDR3 nucleotides read TGTGCCTGGAGTAAGTCCGAGCGGACCGGGGAGCTGTTTTTT. Its translation is CAWSKSERTGELFF.

The chain employs TRBV19 and TRBJ2-2, with D perhaps TRBD1 (5 bases). The CDR3 spans 13 residues. In germline, CDR1 is LNHDA, CDR2 SQIVND (reference sequence). V lost 6 bases to trimming and J lost 5 bases, with 10 bases between them. The CDR3 spells CASSRQLTGELFF. The CDR3 region has the DNA TGTGCCAGTAGCCGACAGTTGACCGGGGAGCTGTTTTTT.

This clone has a handful of counts. V is TRBV14 and J is TRBJ1-2; D might be TRBD1 (5 bases). Per germline, CDR1 SGHDN and CDR2 FVKESK. The germline V and J ends were trimmed by 1 base and 6 bases, with 18 bases remaining between them. The CDR3 is 16 amino acids. The CDR3, as DNA: TGTGCCAGCAGCCAAGGGTTCCGGGGGAAGGGAGATGGCTACACCTTC. Translated, it gives CASSQGFRGKGDGYTF.

The J gene is TRBJ2-5, the V gene TRBV7-2; the D is unclear. CDR3 length equals 15 residues. Germline CDR1 reads SGHTA; CDR2 reads FQGNSA. V was trimmed by 5 bases and J by 1 base, leaving 14 bases between them. CDR3 residues: CASSRGPTAQETQYF. CDR3 nucleotides: TGTGCCAGCAGCCGTGGACCGACCGCCCAAGAGACCCAGTACTTC.

The chain joins TRBV7-2 to TRBJ2-1, with a possible D match to TRBD2 (6 bases). Trimming stripped 4 bases from V and 12 bases from J, with 13 bases between. Germline-derived CDR1 and CDR2 are SGHTA and FQGNSA. This CDR3 comprises 12 residues. For the CDR3, the DNA is TGTGCCAGCAGCTCCAGACTAGTAGGGCAGTTCTTC. Encoded protein: CASSSRLVGQFF.

V usage is TRBV30 and J usage is TRBJ2-5, with a tentative D call TRBD1 (5 bases). The CDR3 consists of 13 residues. CDR1 is GTSNPN and CDR2 is SVGIG in the germline V gene (reference sequence). The V end lost 3 bases, the J end lost 3 bases, and 11 bases lay between the germline ends. The CDR3 here is CAWSVGVEETQYF. The CDR3 DNA reads as TGTGCCTGGAGCGTAGGGGTTGAAGAGACCCAGTACTTC.